Listed below are T cell receptor beta chains from one sample, sequenced in a study of shared clonotypes between healthy human individuals. Method: immunoSEQ multiplex PCR; TCRdb's copy keeps in-frame clones and lacks some. The profile shows around 2.1 million clones, just over 90% of them singletons. The sequencing input was naive CD8+ T cells from PBMCs. These receptors were collected from a man between 18 and 35 years old in good health. Some clones in this sample may be carry-over from other donors' samples. CDR3s include the opening cysteine and the closing phenylalanine or tryptophan. Fields, in order: D gene, clone size, J gene, V gene, CDR3 DNA, CDR3 protein. The D gene is left open where the match is weak. For some rows the clone size is stated as once, few or many, or as a class when expanded; others skip it.

D: .
size: .
J: TRBJ2-7
V: TRBV5-1
DNA: TGCGCCAGCAGCTTGGGGCAAGGTTTGACCGCGGGAAACTACGAGCAGTACTTC
CDR3: CASSLGQGLTAGNYEQYF

D: TRBD2
size: .
J: TRBJ2-1
V: TRBV28
DNA: TGTGCCAGCAGTTTACGGACTATACGGGAGGGTGACAATGAGCAGTTCTTC
CDR3: CASSLRTIREGDNEQFF

D: .
size: .
J: TRBJ1-1
V: TRBV7-9
DNA: TGTGCCACCCGGGGACGGAGTATGGCTGAAGCTTTCTTT
CDR3: CATRGRSMAEAFF

D: TRBD1
size: .
J: TRBJ2-3
V: TRBV6-5
DNA: TGTGCCAGCAGTGGCACAGGGGGACGCACAGATACGCAGTATTTT
CDR3: CASSGTGGRTDTQYF

D: .
size: .
J: TRBJ2-4
V: TRBV5-6
DNA: TGTGCCAGCAGCTTCCAGGGAAACATTCAGTACTTC
CDR3: CASSFQGNIQYF

D: .
size: .
J: TRBJ2-1
V: TRBV6-1
DNA: TGTGCCAGCACCTCAGAGGGAAGGGCCAATGAGCAGTTCTTC
CDR3: CASTSEGRANEQFF

D: TRBD2
size: .
J: TRBJ2-7
V: TRBV28
DNA: TGTGCCAGCAGCCTATTCGCGGGAGGGATTGGGTGGAACGAGCAGTACTTC
CDR3: CASSLFAGGIGWNEQYF

D: .
size: .
J: TRBJ2-6
V: TRBV5-1
DNA: TGCGCCAGCAGCGACGGACTACGCCCAAGCTCTGGGGCCAACGTCCTGACTTTC
CDR3: CASSDGLRPSSGANVLTF

D: .
size: once
J: TRBJ2-5
V: TRBV27
DNA: TGTGCCAGCAGTTTATCGGGTGAGACCCAGTACTTC
CDR3: CASSLSGETQYF

D: TRBD1
size: .
J: TRBJ2-7
V: TRBV27
DNA: TGTGCCAGCACCTTTTCGACAGGGAAAGGCCTCTACGAGCAGTACTTC
CDR3: CASTFSTGKGLYEQYF

D: .
size: few
J: TRBJ2-7
V: TRBV7-2
DNA: TGTGCCAGCAGCTTAGGTTCCTACGAGCAGTACTTC
CDR3: CASSLGSYEQYF

D: .
size: .
J: TRBJ1-1
V: TRBV6-1
DNA: TGTGCCAGCAGTGGGACATACACTGAAGCTTTCTTT
CDR3: CASSGTYTEAFF

D: .
size: .
J: TRBJ1-1
V: TRBV19
DNA: TGTGCCAGCCGGGGGTCTGAAGCTTTCTTT
CDR3: CASRGSEAFF

D: .
size: .
J: TRBJ2-1
V: TRBV27
DNA: TGTGCCAGCAGTTGGCAGACAGGTGACAATGAGCAGTTCTTC
CDR3: CASSWQTGDNEQFF

D: .
size: .
J: TRBJ2-1
V: TRBV21-1
DNA: TGTGCCAGCACCCCCGGGACTAGCGGGACGAGCTCCTACAATGAGCAGTTCTTC
CDR3: CASTPGTSGTSSYNEQFF

D: .
size: once
J: TRBJ1-2
V: TRBV9
DNA: TGTGCCAGCAGCGACCGGGACATAAACTATGGCTACACCTTC
CDR3: CASSDRDINYGYTF

D: TRBD1
size: .
J: TRBJ1-4
V: TRBV6-5
DNA: TGTGCCAGCAGCTTCGACAGGGGGGGCGAAAAACTGTTTTTT
CDR3: CASSFDRGGEKLFF

D: .
size: few
J: TRBJ2-1
V: TRBV7-8
DNA: TGTGCCAGCAGGTTAGGTAATGAGCAGTTCTTC
CDR3: CASRLGNEQFF

D: .
size: .
J: TRBJ1-5
V: TRBV10-3
DNA: TGTGCCATCAGTGAGACACATCAGCCCCAGCATTTT
CDR3: CAISETHQPQHF

D: .
size: .
J: TRBJ2-3
V: TRBV2
DNA: TGTGCCAGCAGTGAAGGTTTGGGGAGCACAGATACGCAGTATTTT
CDR3: CASSEGLGSTDTQYF

D: .
size: .
J: TRBJ1-5
V: TRBV27
DNA: TGTGCCATAAGATCGACAGATAGCAATCAGCCCCAGCATTTT
CDR3: CAIRSTDSNQPQHF

D: .
size: .
J: TRBJ2-2
V: TRBV4-1
DNA: TGCGCCAGCAGCCAATCCAGGGCGCGGGGGCTGAACACCGGGGAGCTGTTTTTT
CDR3: CASSQSRARGLNTGELFF

D: .
size: .
J: TRBJ2-4
V: TRBV11-2
DNA: TGTGCCAGCAGCACATCACTCGGCCAGTACTTC
CDR3: CASSTSLGQYF

D: .
size: .
J: TRBJ1-2
V: TRBV5-4
DNA: TGTGCCAGCAGCCCGGGGGGTTATGGCTACACCTTC
CDR3: CASSPGGYGYTF

D: TRBD2
size: .
J: TRBJ2-5
V: TRBV6-6
DNA: TGTGCCAGCAAGGCCAGCGGGAGGCTAGGAGAGCAGTACTTC
CDR3: CASKASGRLGEQYF

D: TRBD1
size: .
J: TRBJ2-7
V: TRBV5-1
DNA: TGCGCCAGCAGCTTGGCGGGGACAGGGGGTACCTACGAGCAGTACTTC
CDR3: CASSLAGTGGTYEQYF

D: .
size: .
J: TRBJ2-7
V: TRBV28
DNA: TGTGCCAGCATGATAGGATACGAGCAGTACTTC
CDR3: CASMIGYEQYF

D: TRBD1
size: .
J: TRBJ2-2
V: TRBV4-3
DNA: TGCGCCAGCCTCCCGGGACAGGGGGGGAGGGCGATCGGGGAGCTGTTTTTT
CDR3: CASLPGQGGRAIGELFF

D: TRBD2
size: .
J: TRBJ2-1
V: TRBV5-4
DNA: TGTGCCAGCAGCTTACTAGCGGGAGGTGATAATGAGCAGTTCTTC
CDR3: CASSLLAGGDNEQFF

D: TRBD1
size: .
J: TRBJ2-2
V: TRBV7-6
DNA: TGTGCCAGCAGCCCCCTGGCCGGGACAGGGGGGACCGGGGAGCTGTTTTTT
CDR3: CASSPLAGTGGTGELFF

D: TRBD1
size: .
J: TRBJ2-4
V: TRBV6-5
DNA: TGTGCCAGCAGTTACGAAGGGGGCTTAGCCAAAAACATTCAGTACTTC
CDR3: CASSYEGGLAKNIQYF

D: TRBD2
size: .
J: TRBJ2-7
V: TRBV30
DNA: TGTGCCTGGACCCCGACTAGCGGCGCTGAGCAGTACTTC
CDR3: CAWTPTSGAEQYF

D: .
size: .
J: TRBJ2-2
V: TRBV10-3
DNA: TGTGCCATCAGACTCACAGCGAACACCGGGGAGCTGTTTTTT
CDR3: CAIRLTANTGELFF

D: TRBD1
size: .
J: TRBJ1-2
V: TRBV7-9
DNA: TGTGCCAGCAGCTCAGAGAGTCGGGACAGATCCTATGGCTACACCTTC
CDR3: CASSSESRDRSYGYTF

D: .
size: .
J: TRBJ2-5
V: TRBV29-1
DNA: TGCAGCGTTGTGTACCGAGGGGAGCAGTACTTC
CDR3: CSVVYRGEQYF